These 21 T cell receptor beta chains were sequenced from one sample in a study of T cell repertoires in cytomegalovirus infection. From the reads, TCRdb called clonotypes with MiXCR, one entry per CDR3 protein. Of approximately 630,000 distinct CDR3 sequences detected, roughly 24% appear once; the ten largest clones hold under 8.5%. Material for sequencing was CD8+ T cells from PBMCs. These receptors originate from a human donor in good health (CMV status not recorded). Some clones in this sample may be carry-over from other donors' samples.

The chain links TRBV10-3 to TRBJ2-5; no firm D call. The length of the CDR3 is 14 residues. V was shortened by 3 bases and J by 3 bases, with 11 bases between the two germline ends. Looked up from germline, CDR1 is ENHRY and CDR2 is SYGVKD. DNA of the CDR3: TGTGCCATCAGTGATCCTCACAGAAAAGAGACCCAGTACTTC. This gives the protein CAISDPHRKETQYF.

J is TRBJ2-4 and V is TRBV20-1; D perhaps matches TRBD1 (5 bases). The V and J ends lost 4 bases and 0 bases respectively, with 10 bases between them. The germline CDR1 and CDR2 sequences are DFQATT and SNEGSKA (reference sequence). The CDR3 is 14 amino acids. In DNA, the CDR3 is TGCAGTGCTACTCAACAGGTAGCCAAAAACATTCAGTACTTC. Protein: CSATQQVAKNIQYF.

This clonotype was detected ten times or more. The chain uses TRBV7-9 and TRBJ2-1, with a tentative D call TRBD1 (6 bases). V lost 4 bases, J lost 4 bases, and 8 bases lay in between. CDR3 length equals 13 residues. Germline CDR1 and CDR2: SEHNR and FQNEAQ (reference sequence). The CDR3 coding sequence is TGTGCCAGCAGCTCGACAGGTTACAATGAGCAGTTCTTC. This codes for CASSSTGYNEQFF. Looking up the rest from reference TRBV7-9 and TRBJ2-1 gives the full variable domain: DTGVSQNPRHKITKRGQNVTFRCDPISEHNRLYWYRQTLGQGPEFLTYFQNEAQLEKSRLLSDRFSAERPKGSFSTLEIQRTEQGDSAMYLCASSSTGYNEQFFGPGTRLTVL.

This chain connects TRBV19 to TRBJ2-7, with TRBD1 matching over 7 bases. Germline CDR1 LNHDA, CDR2 SQIVND (reference sequence). Germline trimming cut 10 bases from V and 9 bases from J; bases unmatched to any gene: 9. This CDR3 region has 11 residues. The CDR3, as DNA: TGTGCCACCCGACAGGGTGGCGGGCAGTACTTC. Protein: CATRQGGGQYF.

This clonotype appeared a few times. CDR3 DNA: TGTGCCAGTAGTATCATCCGGGATAGGAAGCAGCCCCAGCATTTT. It yields the protein CASSIIRDRKQPQHF. The chain links TRBV19 to TRBJ1-5; D is unclear. This CDR3 region has 15 residues. Germline CDR1 LNHDA, CDR2 SQIVND (reference sequence). V shed 3 bases and J shed 7 bases, with 16 bases lying between them.

The V and J genes are TRBV20-1 and TRBJ2-3, with 7 bases identical to TRBD2. CDR1 and CDR2 (germline): DFQATT, SNEGSKA (reference sequence). This CDR3 spans 13 amino acids. DNA of the CDR3: TGCAGCCTTAAACTAGCGACCACAGATACGCAGTATTTT. Its protein product is CSLKLATTDTQYF.

The chain employs TRBV29-1 and TRBJ2-7, with 7 positions matching TRBD1. Per germline, CDR1 SQVTM and CDR2 ANQGSEA. The CDR3 contains 12 residues. The ends lost 5 bases at V and 6 bases at J; junction bases unmatched: 7. Written as DNA, the CDR3 is TGCAGCGTTCTCCGGAACAGGGGCGAGCAGTACTTC. This encodes CSVLRNRGEQYF.

In this sample, this clonotype turned up many times. V is TRBV7-2 and J is TRBJ2-1; D might be TRBD2 (5 bases). V gave up 2 bases and J gave up 0 bases, with 14 bases separating them. There are 17 residues in the CDR3. CDR1 and CDR2 from the germline V gene are SGHTA and FQGNSA. CDR3 in amino acids: CASSLKPTGSSYNEQFF. CDR3 bases: TGTGCCAGCAGCTTAAAGCCCACGGGGAGCTCCTACAATGAGCAGTTCTTC.

The J gene is TRBJ1-1, the V gene TRBV20-1; no reliable D call. Germline V gives CDR1 DFQATT, CDR2 SNEGSKA (reference sequence). With 2 bases removed from V and 0 bases from J, the gap between germline ends came to 7 bases. This CDR3 is built from 13 residues. The CDR3 protein is CSARLDLNTEAFF. The CDR3 nucleotides are TGCAGTGCTAGACTTGACTTGAACACTGAAGCTTTCTTT.

This clonotype was observed a handful of times. V is TRBV6-6 and J is TRBJ1-4, with D hard to call. Germline V CDR1 and CDR2: MNHNY, SVGAGI (reference sequence). The ends were cut back, 0 bases at V and 15 bases at J, with 8 bases in the middle. This CDR3 contains 11 residues. The CDR3 region has the DNA TGTGCCAGCAGTTACTCGAGATTGGTGTTTTTT. It codes for CASSYSRLVFF.

This clonotype turned up a few times. J is TRBJ1-6 and V is TRBV18; 7 bases align to TRBD1. Germline loops: CDR1 KGHSH, CDR2 LQKENI. The CDR3 length is 17 residues. Trimming cost V 5 bases and J 9 bases; bases outside gene matches: 16. In DNA form, the CDR3 reads TGTGCCAGCTCAACTTCCATCCCGGGACAGTGGGGTTCACCCCTCCACTTT. It codes for CASSTSIPGQWGSPLHF.

Turning to this clonotype: Since a much larger clone is just one base distant, this may be a read error. This chain uses TRBV20-1 with TRBJ1-1, with D possibly TRBD1 on 5 matching bases. Germline-derived CDR1 and CDR2 are DFQATT and SNEGSKA (reference sequence). The CDR3 covers 13 residues. CDR3 sequence reads: CSRDRGANTEACF. DNA of the CDR3: TGCAGCCGGGACCGAGGGGCTAACACTGAAGCTTGCTTT.

This clonotype was seen a few times. The chain carries TRBV6-1 and TRBJ2-5; TRBD2 matches 7 bases. This CDR3 has 16 residues. CDR1 and CDR2 from the germline V gene are MNHNS and SASEGT. V trimming: 2 bases; J trimming: 3 bases; junction bases outside the gene matches: 9. DNA of the CDR3: TGTGCCAGCAGTGAATTGGCTAGCGGCGGGGAAGAGACCCAGTACTTC. Translating it yields CASSELASGGEETQYF.

With regard to this clonotype: A single base separates this from a much larger clone, so it may be a read error. The chain links TRBV7-6 to TRBJ2-2; no clear D. CDR3 length: 16 amino acids. CDR1 SGHVS and CDR2 FNYEAQ come from the germline V gene. The CDR3 nucleotides are TGTGTCAGCAGCTTTTTTATCAGCCAAAGCGCCGGGGAGCTGTTTTTT. It yields the protein CVSSFFISQSAGELFF.

The J gene is TRBJ2-2, the V gene TRBV6-6, with 9 bases identical to TRBD1. Trimming removed 0 bases from V and 5 bases from J; junction bases left unmatched: 4. Germline V lookup: CDR1 MNHNY, CDR2 SVGAGI (reference sequence). The CDR3 runs to 16 residues. CDR3 in DNA: TGTGCCAGCAGTTACTCACAGGGGGCGAGGACCGGGGAGCTGTTTTTT. Protein sequence: CASSYSQGARTGELFF.

V and J are TRBV20-1 and TRBJ2-7; no definite D call. Germline CDR1 and CDR2: DFQATT and SNEGSKA (reference sequence). V was shortened by 0 bases and J by 2 bases, with 14 bases between the two germline ends. The CDR3 has 15 residues. This chain's CDR3 is CSARDRNSAAYEQYF. CDR3 nucleotides: TGCAGTGCTAGAGATCGCAACAGTGCTGCCTACGAGCAGTACTTC.

This clonotype showed up just a few times. This chain joins TRBV28 and TRBJ2-5; D uncertain. CDR3 length equals 13 residues. Trimming took off 3 bases at V and 5 bases at J, with 10 bases between the two ends. Germline CDR1 and CDR2: MDHEN and SYDVKM. The CDR3: CASSFSHSETQYF. CDR3 DNA: TGTGCCAGCAGTTTCTCCCATTCGGAGACCCAGTACTTC.

A few counts support this clonotype. V gene TRBV6-2 or TRBV6-3 combines with J gene TRBJ2-3, with D maybe TRBD2 (6 bases). CDR3 length: 14 residues. The germline V and J ends were trimmed by 5 bases and 2 bases, with 11 bases remaining between them. Germline CDR1 MNHEY, CDR2 SVGEGT. The CDR3 protein is CASSPRGNTDTQYF. The CDR3, as DNA: TGTGCCAGCAGTCCACGGGGGAACACAGATACGCAGTATTTT.

Written as DNA, the CDR3 is TGTGCTAGTGGGGCTGTCACAGATACGCAGTATTTT. Its translation: CASGAVTDTQYF. The chain is built from TRBV12-5 and TRBJ2-3; D gene unclear. This CDR3 is 12 amino acids long. The germline V gene has CDR1 LGHNT and CDR2 FRNRAP. The ends were cut back, 6 bases at V and 2 bases at J, with 6 bases in the middle.

The CDR3 loop reads CASSPGLLDTGELFF. The CDR3 nucleotides are TGTGCCAGCAGCCCAGGGTTATTGGACACCGGGGAGCTGTTTTTT. This chain uses TRBV27 with TRBJ2-2, with D perhaps matching TRBD1 (5 bases). Germline loops: CDR1 MNHEY, CDR2 SMNVEV (reference sequence). There are 15 residues in the CDR3. V lost 6 bases, J lost 3 bases, and 14 bases lay in between.

This clonotype was observed at least ten times. CDR3 in amino acids: CASRKGSTGELFF. CDR3 DNA: TGTGCCAGCAGAAAAGGGAGCACCGGGGAGCTGTTTTTT. This chain joins TRBV27 and TRBJ2-2, with D perhaps TRBD2 (5 bases). CDR1 is MNHEY and CDR2 is SMNVEV in the germline V gene (reference sequence). The CDR3 extends over 13 amino acids. The ends were cut back, 6 bases at V and 4 bases at J, with 9 bases in the middle.